The sample holds a few counts of the clone carrying this T cell receptor beta chain. This CDR3 has 15 amino acids. Germline trimming cut 0 bases from V and 8 bases from J; bases unmatched to any gene: 8. The germline V gene has CDR1 DFQATT and CDR2 SNEGSKA (reference sequence). This sample is drawn from a study of T-cell reconstitution after alpha-beta-depleted transplantation in children. Unique molecular identifiers were used to barcode this TCRbeta library. TCRdb reprocessed the PCR reads with MiXCR, giving one entry per CDR3 protein. The sample records around 600,000 distinct CDR3 sequences, more than 9% being singletons.

This chain joins TRBV20-1 and TRBJ2-3, with 10 bases aligning to TRBD2. This material consisted of PBMCs from the stem cell graft donor, taken from the stem cell graft. The source of this sequence is a human donor who donated a stem cell graft to a child with acute myeloid leukemia. CDR3 sequence: CSARELAGPLGTQYF. The CDR3 nucleotides read TGCAGTGCTAGAGAACTAGCGGGACCCCTGGGTACGCAGTATTTT.